A selection of T cell receptor beta chains follows, all from one sample in a study of blood T cells in healthy people across ages. Each CDR3 protein gets one entry after TCRdb re-called the 5' RACE reads with MiXCR. The sample lists some 1.6 million distinct CDR3 sequences; 30% to 35% were seen once. The material sequenced was blood. All receptors come from a woman between 25 and 40 years old in good health. Each CDR3 is given with its conserved first and last residue. A D gene is named only where the DNA matches it firmly. Size is omitted from some rows. Given values are once, few, many or a class for expanded clones.

j_call v_call clone_size d_call cdr3_aa cdr3_nt
TRBJ2-3 TRBV29-1 many NA CSATGDLGTDTQYF TGCAGCGCCACTGGGGACCTAGGTACAGATACGCAGTATTTT
TRBJ2-3 TRBV20-1 NA NA CSADASEAPDTQYF TGCAGTGCCGACGCTAGCGAGGCCCCGGATACGCAGTATTTT
TRBJ2-1 TRBV30 NA TRBD2 CAWSLTSGGYNEQFF TGTGCCTGGAGTCTAACTAGCGGGGGTTACAATGAGCAGTTCTTC
TRBJ2-5 TRBV20-1 NA NA CSAKPSPDSLRQYF TGCAGTGCTAAGCCCTCGCCGGACAGCCTGAGGCAGTACTTC
TRBJ2-7 TRBV12-3/TRBV12-4 NA NA CASSLDGSYAEQYF TGTGCCAGCAGTTTGGACGGGTCCTACGCTGAGCAGTACTTC
TRBJ2-7 TRBV9 NA NA CASSTQTGFDEQYF TGTGCCAGCAGCACCCAAACAGGGTTCGACGAGCAGTACTTC
TRBJ2-3 TRBV9 NA TRBD2 CASSDSGLVPTDTQYF TGTGCCAGCAGTGACTCAGGACTAGTTCCCACAGATACGCAGTATTTT
TRBJ2-1 TRBV4-1 NA NA CASSQDYSSYNEQFF TGCGCCAGCAGCCAAGATTACTCCTCCTACAATGAGCAGTTCTTC
TRBJ2-1 TRBV15 few NA CATSSLTGASGSSYNEQFF TGTGCCACCAGCTCCCTGACGGGGGCTAGCGGTTCTTCCTACAATGAGCAGTTCTTC
TRBJ2-7 TRBV11-2 few TRBD2 CASSAGLAGSEQYF TGTGCCAGCAGCGCGGGACTAGCGGGGAGCGAGCAGTACTTC
TRBJ2-1 TRBV5-4 NA TRBD2 CASSQGLAGARRDEQFF TGTGCCAGCAGCCAGGGACTAGCGGGGGCAAGGAGGGATGAGCAGTTCTTC
TRBJ2-1 TRBV27 few NA CASSLSTGDEQFF TGTGCCAGCAGTCTATCGACAGGCGATGAGCAGTTCTTC